This T cell receptor beta chain stems from a study of blood T cells in healthy people across ages (dated by TCRdb to 2015 to 2017). For the wider study: In model experiments, template switching captured about one uniquely barcoded TCR beta cDNA molecule for every two T cells. The donors were divided into four age groups: young (average around 16 years), middle-aged (approximately 42), aged (approximately 59) and long-lived (more than 75). To avoid experimental bias, donors of different ages were randomly spread across the sequencing lanes. Using deep sequencing normalized with unique cDNA molecular identifiers, the study measured how TCR beta repertoire diversity changes with age. For two donors (one aged 18 to 30 and one aged 80 or older), the study analyzed two additional independent replicas of 1 million unique cDNA reads from the same blood draw.

As regards this clonotype: No antigen is known for it. No base quality information exists; no much larger clone differs at one position.

The protocol used for the library was 5' RACE. Sequencing relied on an Illumina HiSeq 2500. A second PCR of roughly 6 to 11 cycles was run with a J-beta primer mix and a sample-barcoded 5' primer. A template-switch 5' adaptor carrying 12 random nucleotides introduced a unique molecular identifier onto each TCR beta cDNA molecule. Each sample yielded at least 3 million CDR3-containing paired-end reads. The Mint cDNA synthesis kit, primed by a TRBC-specific oligonucleotide, was used to synthesize first-strand cDNA from all RNA. After uracil-DNA glycosylase treatment, a first 18-cycle PCR used universal primers M1SS and BC2_uni_R on all cDNA. Under the source paper's analysis protocol: Normalization of each sample was performed by random selection of 1 million high-quality reads, each carrying a distinct molecular identifier. Instead of being binned into consensus sequences, reads that shared molecular identifiers were thrown out. CDR3 identification, clonotype clustering and error correction used MiTCR with a Q25 quality threshold and the strictest error-elimination algorithm. A nonparametric unseen species model using Euler transformation provided a lower-bound estimate of total TCR beta diversity. TCRdb cleaned the public reads at Q25 with fastp, built clones with MiXCR and kept in-frame beta chains. Each entry is one CDR3 protein sequence, shown with its most common DNA and genes. None of the V and J calls come from the authors' own analysis; TCRdb made them. This sample has 850,000 to 1,000,000 distinct CDR3 sequences in its table, and around 46% of those were observed once. The top ten clonotypes cover around an eighth of the sample.

The roughly 39 donors, aged about 6 to 95 years, were systemically healthy Caucasian individuals from Russia. Approximately 9.3 milliliters of peripheral blood were collected from each donor into EDTA-treated Vacutainer tubes. Ficoll-Paque density-gradient centrifugation was used to isolate PBMCs, with at least 7 million per sample. Trizol reagent was used to extract total RNA from PBMCs, with at least 6 micrograms per sample. Naive CD45RAhigh/CD27high T cell percentages were measured by flow cytometry on a PBMC aliquot from every donor. General study outcomes and caveats: Estimates of total diversity based on one million sequenced T cells were regarded as lower bounds and as underestimates. The long-lived group showed more naive CD4+ T cells, fewer expanded clones and increased TCR diversity than the aged group, suggesting age selection. As age increased, observed TCR beta diversity per million T cells dropped in a roughly linear way, and a significant reduction was already evident by age roughly 40. Because donor CMV infection status was unknown, age-related changes in expanded clonotypes were potentially confounded. There was a strong correlation between observed TCR beta diversity and the percentage of naive T cells measured by flow cytometry. Since profiling was done on bulk unsorted PBMCs, naive and antigen-experienced compartments could not be conclusively compared.

Via the germline V gene, CDR1 is SGHVS and CDR2 FQNEAQ. Germline trimming amounts to 5 bases on V and 3 bases on J, with 5 as the count of junction bases outside the gene matches. The CDR3 starts with the cysteine, ends with the phenylalanine, and has 15 residues. The DNA shown is the 45-base CDR3, in frame from base 1. The source is a man aged 30 to 39 in good health. The sequenced sample was blood. The rearrangement combines TRBV7-8 with TRBJ1-4, and 8 junctional nucleotides match TRBD1. The CDR3: CASSIWTGPNEKLFF. The sequenced DNA: TGTGCCAGCAGCATATGGACAGGGCCTAATGAAAAACTGTTTTTT.